These 13 T cell receptor beta chains share one sample of origin, sequenced in a study of blood T cell repertoires in COVID-19. Sequencing was performed with immunoSEQ multiplex PCR; in TCRdb, only in-frame clones are kept and a portion is missing. The sample contains roughly 300,000 clones, roughly 87% of which appear only once. The specimen was peripheral blood. The source of these receptors is a man between 18 and 35 years old with active or convalescent COVID-19.

Many counts were recorded for this clone. The chain is built from TRBV10-3 and TRBJ2-4, with 7 bases identical to TRBD2. The junction had 3 bases not matched to a gene; V was cut back by 0 bases and J by 1 base. Germline CDR1 is ENHRY and CDR2 is SYGVKD. CDR3 size: 16 residues. The CDR3 nucleotides read TGTGCCATCAGTGAGTCGGGGGAGGGGGCCAAAAACATTCAGTACTTC. It translates to CAISESGEGAKNIQYF.

The CDR3: CASSPRDAVETTSGNTIYF. CDR3 coding DNA: TGTGCCAGCAGTCCGCGGGACGCCGTCGAGACAACTTCTGGAAACACCATATATTTT. The rearrangement joins TRBV27 to TRBJ1-3; weak D call: TRBD1 (5 bases). With 5 bases removed from V and 1 base from J, the gap between germline ends came to 24 bases. Germline V gene sequence: CDR1 MNHEY, CDR2 SMNVEV (reference sequence). This CDR3 has 19 residues.

The V call is TRBV15, the J call TRBJ1-2, with 8 bases that match TRBD1. The V and J ends lost 3 bases and 6 bases, in that order; junction bases with no gene match: 9. Germline V gives CDR1 LNHNV, CDR2 YYDKDF (reference sequence). CDR3 size: 15 residues. The CDR3 loop reads CATSRAGGVLDGYTF. The CDR3 bases are TGTGCCACCAGCAGGGCAGGGGGCGTTTTGGATGGCTACACCTTC.

In its sample, this clone was seen a few times. The rearrangement links TRBV7-3 to TRBJ1-6; no firm D call. Trimming stripped 5 bases from V and 8 bases from J, with 10 bases between. Germline V gene lookup returns CDR1 SGHTA and CDR2 FQGTGA. The CDR3 is made up of 13 amino acids. CDR3 nucleotides: TGTGCCAGCAGCATATCCAGTTATTCACCCCTCCACTTT. Translated: CASSISSYSPLHF.

The gene calls are TRBV5-1 and TRBJ1-6, with 7 bases matching TRBD1. The CDR3 is made up of 15 amino acids. Germline trimming cut 4 bases from V and 8 bases from J; bases unmatched to any gene: 9. Germline V gene data show CDR1 as SGHRS and CDR2 as YFSETQ. The CDR3 region has the DNA TGCGCCAGCAGCGCAAGCCGGGACAGTGATTCACCCCTCCACTTT. It is translated as CASSASRDSDSPLHF.

In this sample, this clone turned up once. This chain links TRBV9 with TRBJ2-1, with D perhaps matching TRBD1 (5 bases). CDR1 is SGDLS, CDR2 YYNGEE, per germline. This CDR3 has 15 residues. V was shortened by 0 bases and J by 8 bases, with 15 bases between the two germline ends. CDR3 sequence (DNA): TGTGCCAGCAGCGTAGCTCAGGGTCCACGAGATGAGCAGTTCTTC. Amino acid sequence: CASSVAQGPRDEQFF.

The chain links TRBV4-3 to TRBJ1-1, with 9 bases lining up with TRBD1. Germline assignment: CDR1 LGHNA and CDR2 YSLEER. CDR3 length: 15 residues. V was clipped by 2 bases and J by 8 bases; unmatched bases: 9. The CDR3 DNA follows: TGCGCCAGCAGCCAAACAGACAGGGGGACGAGGGAAGCTTTCTTT. Its protein product is CASSQTDRGTREAFF.

This chain joins TRBV14 and TRBJ1-3, with 7 bases aligning to TRBD1. The ends lost 6 bases at V and 7 bases at J; junction bases unmatched: 12. CDR3 length: 15 residues. The germline V gene has CDR1 SGHDN and CDR2 FVKESK. This CDR3 is CASSPYKQGLNTIYF. The CDR3 nucleotides are TGTGCCAGCAGTCCCTATAAACAGGGGCTCAACACCATATATTTT.

This chain joins TRBV7-9 and TRBJ2-5; D not certain. V was trimmed by 3 bases and J by 2 bases, leaving 7 bases between them. CDR3 length: 13 residues. Per the germline V gene, CDR1 is SEHNR and CDR2 is FQNEAQ (reference sequence). CDR3: CASSFPYQETQYF. In DNA, the CDR3 is TGTGCCAGCAGCTTTCCCTATCAAGAGACCCAGTACTTC.

The chain carries TRBV10-2 and TRBJ2-1; 10 bases agree with TRBD1. The V gene's germline CDR1 is WSHSY and CDR2 SAAADI. The CDR3 consists of 17 residues. V shed 4 bases and J 0 bases; nucleotides not matched to a gene: 6. DNA for the CDR3: TGCGCCAGCAGTGGTTGGACAGGGGGGAACTCCTACAATGAGCAGTTCTTC. Its protein product is CASSGWTGGNSYNEQFF.

The J gene is TRBJ2-5, the V gene TRBV6-2 or TRBV6-3, with 9 bases lining up with TRBD2. The CDR3 has 16 amino acids. The V gene's germline CDR1 is MNHEY and CDR2 SVGEGT. V gave up 0 bases and J gave up 5 bases; unmatched junction bases: 7. CDR3 sequence (DNA): TGTGCCAGCAGTTACTCGTCCAGCGGGGGGCTCGAGACCCAGTACTTC. Translation: CASSYSSSGGLETQYF.

The V and J genes are TRBV19 and TRBJ1-4; 7 bases fit TRBD1. After removal of 7 bases from V and 7 bases from J, the junction contained 9 bases not matched to a gene. The CDR3 has 14 amino acids. CDR1 is LNHDA and CDR2 is SQIVND in the germline V gene (reference sequence). The CDR3 sequence is CASNPTGIGEKLFF. The DNA of the CDR3 is TGTGCCAGTAACCCGACAGGGATCGGTGAAAAACTGTTTTTT. The full variable domain, rest sourced from reference TRBV19 and TRBJ1-4, is DGGITQSPKYLFRKEGQNVTLSCEQNLNHDAMYWYRQDPGQGLRLIYYSQIVNDFQKGDIAEGYSVSREKKESFPLTVTSAQKNPTAFYLCASNPTGIGEKLFFGSGTQLSVL.

The genes are TRBV21-1 and TRBJ2-2; the table calls TRBD2, which could not be checked here. TRBV21-1 is recorded as a pseudogene. The CDR3 runs 18 residues. The CDR3 is CASSLELRGAKDTGELFF. The CDR3 DNA reads as TGTGCCAGCAGCCTAGAATTGCGGGGCGCCAAGGACACCGGGGAGCTGTTTTTT.